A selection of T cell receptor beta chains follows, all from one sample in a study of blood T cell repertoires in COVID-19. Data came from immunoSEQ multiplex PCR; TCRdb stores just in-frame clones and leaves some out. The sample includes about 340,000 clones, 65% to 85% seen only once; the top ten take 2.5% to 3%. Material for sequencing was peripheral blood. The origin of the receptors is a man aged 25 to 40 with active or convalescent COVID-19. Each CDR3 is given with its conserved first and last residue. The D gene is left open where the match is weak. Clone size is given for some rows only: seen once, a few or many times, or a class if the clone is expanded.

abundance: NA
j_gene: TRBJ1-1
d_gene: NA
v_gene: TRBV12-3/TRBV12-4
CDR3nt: TGTGCCAGCAGCCCCATGAACACTGAAGCTTTCTTT
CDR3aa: CASSPMNTEAFF

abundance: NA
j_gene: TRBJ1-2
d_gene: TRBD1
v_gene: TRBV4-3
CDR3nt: TGCGCCAGCAGCCAGGAGGGGGCGGGCTATGGCTACACCTTC
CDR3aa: CASSQEGAGYGYTF

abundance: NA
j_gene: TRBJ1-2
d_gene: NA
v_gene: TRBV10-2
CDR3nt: TGCGCCAGCAGTGAAGGGGCAGGGGCTGATGGCTACACCTTC
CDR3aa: CASSEGAGADGYTF

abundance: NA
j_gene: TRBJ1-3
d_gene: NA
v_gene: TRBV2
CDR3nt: TGTGCCAGCAGGCAGGGTAACGGAAACACCATATATTTT
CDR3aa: CASRQGNGNTIYF

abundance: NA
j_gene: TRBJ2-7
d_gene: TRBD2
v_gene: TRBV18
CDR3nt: TGTGCCAGCTCACCGGGAACGGGAGGGCCGAGAGAGCAGTACTTC
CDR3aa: CASSPGTGGPREQYF

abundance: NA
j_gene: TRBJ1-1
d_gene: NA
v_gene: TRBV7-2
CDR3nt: TGTGCCAGCAGCTTAAATGGCCGGACAGACCAGGCAGCTTTCTTT
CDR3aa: CASSLNGRTDQAAFF

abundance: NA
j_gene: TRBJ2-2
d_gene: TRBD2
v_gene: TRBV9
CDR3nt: TGTGCCAGCAGCGACCGACTAGCGGGGTTCACCGGGGAGCTGTTTTTT
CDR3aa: CASSDRLAGFTGELFF

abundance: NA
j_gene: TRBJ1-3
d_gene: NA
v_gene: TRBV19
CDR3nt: TGTGCCAGTAGTCCGAACACCTCTGGAAACACCATATATTTT
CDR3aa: CASSPNTSGNTIYF

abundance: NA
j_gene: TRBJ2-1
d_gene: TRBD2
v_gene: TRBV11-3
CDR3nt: TGTGCCAGCAGCACTACCTGGGGACTAGGGTCTGAGCAGTTCTTC
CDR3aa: CASSTTWGLGSEQFF

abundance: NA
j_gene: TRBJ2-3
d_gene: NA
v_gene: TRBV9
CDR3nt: TGTGCCAGCGGCCCCCCAGATACGCAGTATTTT
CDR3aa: CASGPPDTQYF

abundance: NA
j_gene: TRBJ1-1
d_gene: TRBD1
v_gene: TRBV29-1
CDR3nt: TGCAGCGGTTCTAGGGGGCAAAACACTGAAGCTTTCTTT
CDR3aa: CSGSRGQNTEAFF

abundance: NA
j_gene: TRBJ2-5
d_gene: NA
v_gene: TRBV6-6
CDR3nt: TGTGCCAGCAGTTACGGGGGGAGGGAGACCCAGTACTTC
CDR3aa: CASSYGGRETQYF

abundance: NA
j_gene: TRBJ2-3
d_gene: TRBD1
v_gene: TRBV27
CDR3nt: TGTGCCAGCAGTGAAGGACAGGGGTGGGCAGATACGCAGTATTTT
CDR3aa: CASSEGQGWADTQYF

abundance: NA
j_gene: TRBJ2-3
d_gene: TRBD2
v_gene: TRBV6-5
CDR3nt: TGTGCCAGCAGTTCATGGACTAGCGGGGTGGTAGATACGCAGTATTTT
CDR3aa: CASSSWTSGVVDTQYF

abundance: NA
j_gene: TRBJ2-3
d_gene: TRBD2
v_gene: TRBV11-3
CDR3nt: TGTGCCAGCAGCCCACCATTACTAGCGGGGGCTGGAGATACGCAGTATTTT
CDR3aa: CASSPPLLAGAGDTQYF

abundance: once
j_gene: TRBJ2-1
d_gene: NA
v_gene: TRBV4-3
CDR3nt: TGCGCCAGCAGCCAAGATGGGGCCAGGGGGGCGGATGAGCAGTTCTTC
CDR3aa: CASSQDGARGADEQFF

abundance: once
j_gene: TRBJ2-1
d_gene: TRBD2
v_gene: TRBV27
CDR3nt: TGTGCCACCCGACTAGCGGGAGAATACAATGAGCAGTTCTTC
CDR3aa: CATRLAGEYNEQFF

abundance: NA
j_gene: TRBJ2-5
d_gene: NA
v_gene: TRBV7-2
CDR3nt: TGTGCCAGCAGCTTAGGGCGGGGGCCTAGCGGGACCCAGTACTTC
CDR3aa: CASSLGRGPSGTQYF

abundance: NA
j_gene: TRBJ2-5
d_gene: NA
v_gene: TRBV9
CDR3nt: TGTGCCAGCAGTTCACCCCGGGGGAGGGAGACCCAGTACTTC
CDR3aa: CASSSPRGRETQYF

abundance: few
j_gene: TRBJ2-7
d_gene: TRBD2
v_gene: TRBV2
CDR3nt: TGTGCCAGCAGTGAAATAGGGGACTACAGTCACACGTCCTCCTACGAGCAGTACTTC
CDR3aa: CASSEIGDYSHTSSYEQYF

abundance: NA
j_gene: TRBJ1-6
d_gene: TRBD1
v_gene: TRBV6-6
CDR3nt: TGTGCCAGCAGTTACAGCCCGACAGGGTCCGGTTCACCCCTCCACTTT
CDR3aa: CASSYSPTGSGSPLHF

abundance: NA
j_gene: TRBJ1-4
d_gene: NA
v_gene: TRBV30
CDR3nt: TGTGCCTGGAGTGTCCGCGAAGACAGTAAACTGTTTTTT
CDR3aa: CAWSVREDSKLFF

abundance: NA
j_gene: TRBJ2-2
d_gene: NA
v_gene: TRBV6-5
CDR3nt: TGTGCCAGCGGAGACTACAACGGGGAGCTGTTTTTT
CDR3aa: CASGDYNGELFF

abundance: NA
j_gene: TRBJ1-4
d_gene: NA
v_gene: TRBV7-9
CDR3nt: TGTGCCAGCAGCTTAACAGGGTCAGGTGAAAAACTGTTTTTT
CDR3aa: CASSLTGSGEKLFF

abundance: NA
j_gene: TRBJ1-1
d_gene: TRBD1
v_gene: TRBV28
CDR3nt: TGTGCCAGCAGTCGGACAGGTTTGGGGAACACTGAAGCTTTCTTT
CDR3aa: CASSRTGLGNTEAFF

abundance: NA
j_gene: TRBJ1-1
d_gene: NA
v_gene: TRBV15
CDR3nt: TGTGCCACCAGCAGAGATAGAGTGGTGAACACTGAAGCTTTCTTT
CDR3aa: CATSRDRVVNTEAFF

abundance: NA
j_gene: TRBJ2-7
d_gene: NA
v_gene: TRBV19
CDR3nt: TGTGCCAGTAGTATAGTAGGACAGTTAGGCCACGAGCAGTACTTC
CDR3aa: CASSIVGQLGHEQYF

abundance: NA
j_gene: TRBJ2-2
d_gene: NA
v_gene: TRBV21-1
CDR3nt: TGTGCCAGCAGCAAGACAGCGCAAAACACCGGGGAGCTGTTTTTT
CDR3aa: CASSKTAQNTGELFF

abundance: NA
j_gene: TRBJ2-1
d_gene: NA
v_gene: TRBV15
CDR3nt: TGTGCCACCAGCAGAGCGGGTAATGAGCAGTTCTTC
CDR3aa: CATSRAGNEQFF

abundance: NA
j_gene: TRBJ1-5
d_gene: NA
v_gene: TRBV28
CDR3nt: TGTGCCAGCAGTTTAGACCTCGCGGGCAATCAGCCCCAGCATTTT
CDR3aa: CASSLDLAGNQPQHF

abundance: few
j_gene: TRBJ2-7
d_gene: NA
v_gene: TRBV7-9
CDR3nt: TGTGCCAGCAGCTTAACGGCAGGGAACTACGAGCAGTACTTC
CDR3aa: CASSLTAGNYEQYF

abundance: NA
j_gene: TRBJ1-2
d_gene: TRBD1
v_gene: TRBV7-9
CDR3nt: TGTGCCAGCAGCTTAGGGGACGACAGGGAGGCCTATGGCTACACCTTC
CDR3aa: CASSLGDDREAYGYTF

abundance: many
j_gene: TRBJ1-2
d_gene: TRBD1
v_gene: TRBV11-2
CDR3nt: TGTGCCAGCAGGGGACAGGGCGGCTACACCTTC
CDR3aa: CASRGQGGYTF

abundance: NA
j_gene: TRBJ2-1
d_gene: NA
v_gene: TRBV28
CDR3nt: TGTGCCAGCAGTTTGAATCCCCGTAGTCCAGGGTCGGATGAGCAGTTCTTC
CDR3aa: CASSLNPRSPGSDEQFF

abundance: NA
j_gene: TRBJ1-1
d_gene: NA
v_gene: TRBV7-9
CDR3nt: TGTGCCAGCAGCTTAGTCAGGTCCACTGAAGCTTTCTTT
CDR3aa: CASSLVRSTEAFF

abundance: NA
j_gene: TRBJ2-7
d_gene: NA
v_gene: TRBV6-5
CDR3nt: TGTGCCAGCAGGTTAACAGGGTACGAGCAGTACTTC
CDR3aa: CASRLTGYEQYF

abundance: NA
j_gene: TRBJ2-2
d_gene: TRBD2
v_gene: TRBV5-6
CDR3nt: TGTGCCAGCAGCTCGGTTACTAGCGTCCCCGGGGAGCTGTTTTTT
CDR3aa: CASSSVTSVPGELFF

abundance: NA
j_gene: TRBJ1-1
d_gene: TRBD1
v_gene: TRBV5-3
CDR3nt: TGTGCCAGAAGCTTTCGACAGGGTGAAGCTTTCTTT
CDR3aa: CARSFRQGEAFF

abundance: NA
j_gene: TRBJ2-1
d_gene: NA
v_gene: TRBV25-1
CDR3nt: TGTGCCAGCGCCAGACTCGTCTACAATGAGCAGTTCTTC
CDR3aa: CASARLVYNEQFF

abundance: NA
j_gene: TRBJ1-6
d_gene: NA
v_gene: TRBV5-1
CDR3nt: TGCGCCAGCAGCTTGGACGGACAGAATTCACCCCTCCACTTT
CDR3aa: CASSLDGQNSPLHF

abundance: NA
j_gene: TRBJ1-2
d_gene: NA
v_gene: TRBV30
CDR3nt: TGTGCCTGGAGTGTACAGAGCTATGGCTACACCTTC
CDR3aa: CAWSVQSYGYTF

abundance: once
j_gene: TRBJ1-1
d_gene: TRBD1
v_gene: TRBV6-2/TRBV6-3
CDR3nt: TGTGCCAGCAGTTTCAGGGGGATCCTGAACACTGAAGCTTTCTTT
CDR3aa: CASSFRGILNTEAFF